The 31 T cell receptor beta chains in this list originate from one sample, sequenced in a study of neurological immune-mediated disorders. One entry per CDR3 protein results from TCRdb running MiXCR on the 5' RACE reads. Of around 18,000 distinct CDR3 sequences listed, roughly 29% are singletons. Sequencing input: PBMCs. The receptors derive from a man aged 50 to 59 with HTLV-1-associated myelopathy (HAM/TSP).

The chain uses TRBV7-3 and TRBJ2-5; possible D gene TRBD2, 5 bases. Trimming removed 5 bases at V and 5 bases at J, with 18 bases between. The germline gives CDR1 SGHTA, CDR2 FQGTGA. This CDR3 spans 15 amino acids. CDR3 sequence: CASSPTRGLRETQYF. CDR3 nucleotides: TGTGCCAGCAGCCCCACCCGCGGACTTAGGGAGACCCAGTACTTC.

V and J are TRBV29-1 and TRBJ2-1; weak D call: TRBD1 (6 bases). The V end was cut by 8 bases, the J end by 6 bases, with 17 bases between. The CDR3 contains 13 residues. CDR1 is SQVTM, CDR2 ANQGSEA, per germline. The chain's CDR3 is CSLGAADFNEQFF. The CDR3 DNA reads TGCAGCTTGGGGGCGGCAGACTTCAATGAGCAGTTCTTC.

This chain uses TRBV5-1 with TRBJ2-2, with a weak D call TRBD2 (6 bases). Germline CDR1 SGHRS, CDR2 YFSETQ. Trimming removed 7 bases from V and 5 bases from J, with 15 bases in between. This CDR3 has 14 residues. The CDR3 coding sequence is TGCGCCAGCTACCGACTAGAAGGAACCGGGGAGCTGTTTTTT. Protein sequence: CASYRLEGTGELFF. Combining the CDR3 with reference TRBV5-1 and TRBJ2-2 gives the whole variable domain KAGVTQTPRYLIKTRGQQVTLSCSPISGHRSVSWYQQTPGQGLQFLFEYFSETQRNKGNFPGRFSGRQFSNSRSEMNVSTLELGDSALYLCASYRLEGTGELFFGEGSRLTVL.

A few counts support this clonotype. This chain uses TRBV6-5 with TRBJ2-1; 7 nucleotides agree with TRBD2. CDR3 length equals 14 residues. Germline V CDR1 and CDR2: MNHEY, SVGAGI. Trimming at V came to 6 bases and at J to 7 bases, leaving 9 bases not matched to a gene. CDR3 amino acids: CASRGAGISNEQFF. CDR3 DNA: TGTGCCAGCAGGGGAGCGGGGATATCGAATGAGCAGTTCTTC.

This clonotype is medium-sized in the sample. The chain uses TRBV24-1 and TRBJ2-2; D may be TRBD2 (5 bases). Germline-derived CDR1 and CDR2 are KGHDR and SFDVKD. The CDR3 covers 18 residues. The V end was cut by 0 bases, the J end by 1 base, with 14 bases between. The CDR3, as DNA: TGTGCCACCAGTGATTTGCAAAGGGTAGGAGGGAACACCGGGGAGCTGTTTTTT. This codes for CATSDLQRVGGNTGELFF.

This rearrangement joins TRBV20-1 to TRBJ2-7; D not certain. The CDR3 spans 15 residues. The germline V and J ends were trimmed by 1 base and 3 bases, with 16 bases remaining between them. The germline V gene encodes CDR1 DFQATT and CDR2 SNEGSKA (reference sequence). In DNA form, the CDR3 reads TGCAGTGCTAGAGGGCCACCGACTGGGATCTACGAGCAGTACTTC. Translation: CSARGPPTGIYEQYF.

The V gene is TRBV5-1, the J gene TRBJ2-1, with TRBD2 matching over 9 bases. The CDR3 extends over 16 amino acids. V gave up 4 bases and J gave up 0 bases; unmatched junction bases: 5. Germline values: CDR1 SGHRS, CDR2 YFSETQ. CDR3 amino acids: CASSLHSGSSYNEQFF. The CDR3 DNA is TGCGCCAGCAGCCTCCATAGCGGGAGCTCCTACAATGAGCAGTTCTTC.

This clonotype came up a few times. The rearrangement joins TRBV7-2 to TRBJ2-4; TRBD2 is a possible D gene (6 bases). The CDR3 sequence is 16 residues long. The germline CDR1 and CDR2 sequences are SGHTA and FQGNSA. Trimming removed 1 base from V and 0 bases from J, with 10 bases in between. The CDR3 region has the DNA TGTGCCAGCAGCTTAGACGGGGGAATAGCCAAAAACATTCAGTACTTC. Encoded protein: CASSLDGGIAKNIQYF. Looking up the rest from reference TRBV7-2 and TRBJ2-4 gives the full variable domain: GAGVSQSPSNKVTEKGKDVELRCDPISGHTALYWYRQSLGQGLEFLIYFQGNSAPDKSGLPSDRFSAERTGGSVSTLTIQRTQQEDSAVYLCASSLDGGIAKNIQYFGAGTRLSVL.

This clonotype was counted many times. This chain uses TRBV7-2 with TRBJ2-3, with D perhaps given as TRBD1 or TRBD2 (7 bases each). This CDR3 contains 16 residues. V was shortened by 5 bases and J by 4 bases, with 19 bases between the two germline ends. Germline CDR1 SGHTA, CDR2 FQGNSA. The CDR3 protein is CASSTLGGQGADTQYF. CDR3 DNA: TGTGCCAGCAGCACCCTGGGGGGGCAGGGGGCAGATACGCAGTATTTT.

V gene TRBV7-9 combines with J gene TRBJ1-4, with 7 bases lining up with TRBD1. The CDR3 loop spans 16 amino acids. V gave up 3 bases and J gave up 3 bases; unmatched junction bases: 7. Germline CDR1 SEHNR, CDR2 FQNEAQ (reference sequence). For the CDR3, the DNA is TGTGCCAGCAGCTTCCTCCCGGGACAGCCTAATGAAAAACTGTTTTTT. It yields the protein CASSFLPGQPNEKLFF.

V and J are TRBV11-2 and TRBJ2-3, with 7 bases matching TRBD1. After removal of 3 bases from V and 4 bases from J, the junction contained 10 bases not matched to a gene. The CDR3 extends over 16 amino acids. CDR1 and CDR2 (germline): SGHAT, FQNNGV. The CDR3 nucleotides read TGTGCCAGCAGCTTCGTGAGCTCGACAGGGCCAGATACGCAGTATTTT. As protein: CASSFVSSTGPDTQYF.

Only a few counts were recorded for this clonotype. The gene calls are TRBV12-3 or TRBV12-4 and TRBJ2-1; no firm D call. The CDR3 loop spans 14 amino acids. Trimming removed 8 bases at V and 7 bases at J, with 18 bases between. This CDR3 is CASRMVLGSNEQFF. The CDR3 nucleotides read TGTGCCAGCCGGATGGTCCTAGGGTCGAATGAGCAGTTCTTC.

The V gene is TRBV20-1, the J gene TRBJ1-2; D is possibly TRBD1 (6 bases). Trimming cost V 3 bases and J 4 bases, with 21 bases left between them. In germline, CDR1 is DFQATT, CDR2 SNEGSKA (reference sequence). The CDR3 is 16 residues long. In DNA, the CDR3 is TGCAGTGCTAGGGAGGCCCCGACAGGTCGGGTCTATGGCTACACCTTC. As protein: CSAREAPTGRVYGYTF.

The V call is TRBV4-1, the J call TRBJ1-2, with no clear D. The CDR3 is 14 amino acids. Germline V gene data show CDR1 as MGHRA and CDR2 as YSYEKL. V was pared by 5 bases and J by 3 bases, with 13 bases between. The DNA of the CDR3 is TGCGCCAGCAGCTCACCCGGTGGTGACTATGGCTACACCTTC. The encoded protein is CASSSPGGDYGYTF.

This clonotype was detected only once. The chain couples TRBV20-1 to TRBJ2-2; a weak D match, TRBD2 (7 bases). CDR1 is DFQATT, CDR2 SNEGSKA, per germline (reference sequence). This CDR3 has 16 amino acids. V lost 6 bases to trimming and J lost 3 bases, with 20 bases between them. The CDR3 sequence: CSAVTKGGGDTGELFF. The CDR3 nucleotides read TGCAGTGCCGTGACCAAAGGGGGAGGGGACACCGGGGAGCTGTTTTTT.

This clonotype was found a few times. V is TRBV20-1 and J is TRBJ1-1; D is ambiguous. This CDR3 comprises 12 residues. The V end lost 4 bases, the J end lost 5 bases, and 11 bases lay between the germline ends. Per the germline V gene, CDR1 is DFQATT and CDR2 is SNEGSKA (reference sequence). The CDR3: CSATPGFTEAFF. CDR3 DNA sequence: TGCAGTGCTACTCCCGGGTTTACTGAAGCTTTCTTT.

This sequence joins TRBV11-1 and TRBJ1-3; D gene uncertain. The CDR3 is 13 amino acids. The germline V gene has CDR1 SGHAT and CDR2 FQDESV (reference sequence). With 5 bases removed from V and 4 bases from J, the gap between germline ends came to 9 bases. CDR3 residues: CASSPTRGNTIYF. CDR3 DNA: TGTGCCAGCAGCCCGACGCGCGGAAACACCATATATTTT.

The gene calls are TRBV11-3 and TRBJ1-5; D perhaps matches TRBD1 (6 bases). Germline V gene sequence: CDR1 SGHNT, CDR2 YENEEA. This CDR3 has 16 amino acids. Between the trimmed V and J ends, which lost 1 base and 2 bases, there was a span of 12 bases. The CDR3 here is CASSLGPRGGNQPQHF. In DNA form, the CDR3 reads TGTGCCAGCAGCTTAGGGCCCAGGGGTGGCAATCAGCCCCAGCATTTT. The variable domain in full, completed from reference TRBV11-3 and TRBJ1-5, reads EAGVVQSPRYKIIEKKQPVAFWCNPISGHNTLYWYLQNLGQGPELLIRYENEEAVDDSQLPKDRFSAERLKGVDSTLKIQPAELGDSAVYLCASSLGPRGGNQPQHFGDGTRLSIL.

Ten or more counts support this clonotype. This chain joins TRBV5-1 and TRBJ2-2; unclear D gene. V shed 2 bases and J shed 1 base, with 12 bases lying between them. The germline V gene encodes CDR1 SGHRS and CDR2 YFSETQ. The CDR3 sequence is 16 residues long. The CDR3 sequence: CASSLWNSENTGELFF. The DNA of the CDR3 is TGCGCCAGCAGCTTATGGAACAGCGAGAACACCGGGGAGCTGTTTTTT.

This chain links TRBV20-1 with TRBJ2-5, with D perhaps being TRBD1 or TRBD2 (5 bases each). Trimming shortened V by 3 bases and J by 5 bases, and 16 bases separated the two germline ends. Germline assignment: CDR1 DFQATT and CDR2 SNEGSKA (reference sequence). CDR3 length: 14 residues. CDR3 protein: CSARSRDLGETQYF. CDR3 DNA sequence: TGCAGTGCTAGGAGCCGGGACCTTGGGGAGACCCAGTACTTC.

The rearrangement joins TRBV7-9 to TRBJ1-6; 11 nucleotides align to TRBD1. This CDR3 comprises 15 residues. Trimming cost V 4 bases and J 10 bases; bases outside gene matches: 6. Germline loops: CDR1 SEHNR, CDR2 FQNEAQ (reference sequence). This chain's CDR3 is CASSSGQGAGSPLHF. The DNA of the CDR3 is TGTGCCAGCAGCTCCGGACAGGGGGCCGGATCACCCCTCCACTTT.

The DNA for the CDR3 is TGTGCCAGCAGCTCTTTATTGGACAGGGGCTACAATGAGCAGTTCTTC. This codes for CASSSLLDRGYNEQFF. This chain joins TRBV7-6 and TRBJ2-1; the match to TRBD1 covers 9 bases. V gave up 4 bases and J gave up 3 bases; unmatched junction bases: 7. Germline V gene sequence: CDR1 SGHVS, CDR2 FNYEAQ. The CDR3 has 16 residues.

This clonotype has only a few counts. V usage is TRBV5-5 and J usage is TRBJ2-6; tentatively, D is TRBD1 (5 bases). Trimming cost V 5 bases and J 2 bases, with 11 bases left between them. The germline V gene has CDR1 SGHKS and CDR2 YYEKEE (reference sequence). This CDR3 region has 15 residues. CDR3 DNA sequence: TGTGCCAGCAGTCCTCAGGGAACTGGGGCCAACGTCCTGACTTTC. It codes for CASSPQGTGANVLTF.

The sample holds many counts of this clonotype. The chain recombines TRBV5-1 with TRBJ2-7, with 8 bases lining up with TRBD1. Germline CDR1 SGHRS, CDR2 YFSETQ. The CDR3 contains 15 residues. V was pared by 0 bases and J by 6 bases, with 8 bases of the junction left unmatched. CDR3 region: CASSLAAQGQGEQYF. The CDR3 DNA reads as TGCGCCAGCAGCTTGGCGGCCCAAGGACAGGGCGAGCAGTACTTC.

The chain couples TRBV28 to TRBJ1-1, with 7 bases lining up with TRBD1. Germline CDR1 and CDR2: MDHEN and SYDVKM. This CDR3 contains 14 residues. With 7 bases clipped from V and 4 bases from J, the junction kept 9 bases outside the gene matches. The DNA for the CDR3 is TGTGCCAGCACCTTAGACAGGGTAAGCACTGAAGCTTTCTTT. Amino acids: CASTLDRVSTEAFF.

A few counts support this clonotype. The chain is built from TRBV7-9 and TRBJ2-7, with D possibly matching TRBD1 (7 bases). This CDR3 spans 13 amino acids. CDR1 SEHNR and CDR2 FQNEAQ come from the germline V gene (reference sequence). CDR3 DNA sequence: TGTGCATACCGGCGAGACAGGGAGGCCGAGCAGTACTTC. Its translation: CAYRRDREAEQYF.

This chain joins TRBV12-3 or TRBV12-4 and TRBJ2-1; D remains ambiguous. This CDR3 has 12 residues. Trimming pared 5 bases from V and 7 bases from J, leaving 9 bases between. The CDR3 loop is CASSQTRNEQFF. CDR3 DNA sequence: TGTGCCAGCAGTCAGACGCGTAATGAGCAGTTCTTC.

The V gene is TRBV24-1, the J gene TRBJ1-5; TRBD1 aligns across 10 bases. From germline, CDR1 is KGHDR and CDR2 SFDVKD. The CDR3 covers 18 residues. After removal of 4 bases from V and 3 bases from J, the junction contained 11 bases not matched to a gene. CDR3 nucleotide sequence: TGTGCCACCAGTGACCCTGTTGGGACAGGGGTGGACAATCAGCCCCAGCATTTT. This sequence encodes CATSDPVGTGVDNQPQHF.

The table lists this clonotype with many counts. The J gene is TRBJ1-1, the V gene TRBV5-6; TRBD1 matches 7 bases. Germline CDR1 and CDR2: SGHDT and YYEEEE. This CDR3 spans 16 amino acids. J was trimmed by 1 base and V by 1 base; bases with no gene match: 7. Written as DNA, the CDR3 is TGTGCCAGCAGCTTGCAACAGGGGCCCGGGAACACTGAAGCTTTCTTT. It specifies CASSLQQGPGNTEAFF.

The gene calls are TRBV20-1 and TRBJ2-7, with D perhaps TRBD1 or TRBD2 (5 bases each). V gave up 3 bases and J gave up 2 bases, with 14 bases separating them. From germline, CDR1 is DFQATT and CDR2 SNEGSKA (reference sequence). The CDR3 totals 14 residues. This CDR3 reads CSASRDRDPYEQYF. DNA of the CDR3: TGCAGTGCTAGTAGGGACCGGGATCCCTACGAGCAGTACTTC.

This chain links TRBV10-3 with TRBJ2-7; D is perhaps TRBD1 (6 bases). Germline loops: CDR1 ENHRY, CDR2 SYGVKD. The CDR3 consists of 14 residues. The V gene lost 0 bases and the J gene lost 2 bases, with 8 bases spanning the gap. This CDR3 reads CAISESTGPYEQYF. CDR3 DNA: TGTGCCATCAGTGAGTCGACAGGACCCTACGAGCAGTACTTC.